The 6 T cell receptor beta chains below were found in one sample sequenced in a study of shared T cell receptors in the human thymus. Measured with immunoSEQ multiplex PCR; TCRdb has only the in-frame clones, and not every one. Among 720,000 or so clones listed, around 85% were seen once. The sample also formed part of further work on human thymus T cells.

Sequencing input: thymocytes. The receptors here all came from a girl less than two years old with a congenital heart defect.

The chain combines TRBV2 with TRBJ2-1; 14 bases match TRBD2. Germline loops: CDR1 SNHLY, CDR2 FYNNEI. This CDR3 has 14 residues. Trimming cost V 4 bases and J 7 bases; bases outside gene matches: 0. The CDR3 coding sequence is TGTGCCAGCAGTGGGACTAGCGGGGGGAATGAGCAGTTCTTC. It specifies CASSGTSGGNEQFF.

The sample holds a few counts of this clone. The chain is built from TRBV4-3 and TRBJ1-1, with 9 bases that match TRBD1. The CDR3 extends over 20 amino acids. In germline, CDR1 is LGHNA, CDR2 YSLEER. Losses at the gene ends were 0 bases for V and 1 base for J; bases not matched to a gene: 15. CDR3 residues: CASSQDRGIGWGQGNTEAFF. The DNA of the CDR3 is TGCGCCAGCAGCCAAGACCGGGGTATTGGTTGGGGACAGGGGAACACTGAAGCTTTCTTT.

The gene calls are TRBV27 and TRBJ2-1; possibly TRBD1 for D (6 bases). The length of the CDR3 is 16 residues. From germline, CDR1 is MNHEY and CDR2 SMNVEV (reference sequence). Trimming shortened V by 7 bases and J by 7 bases, and 23 bases separated the two germline ends. CDR3 nucleotides: TGTGCCAGCACCCGGCAGAGGGGGACGAGTTTTAATGAGCAGTTCTTC. Encoded protein: CASTRQRGTSFNEQFF.

V usage is TRBV5-4 and J usage is TRBJ2-1; TRBD1 matches at 7 bases. CDR1 is SGHNT, CDR2 YYREEE, per germline (reference sequence). The CDR3 loop spans 14 amino acids. V shed 4 bases, J shed 7 bases, and the junction held 8 bases outside the gene matches. The CDR3 DNA follows: TGTGCCAGCAGCCCCCGACAGGGTGGGAATGAGCAGTTCTTC. This encodes CASSPRQGGNEQFF.

V gene TRBV5-6 combines with J gene TRBJ1-4; D perhaps matches TRBD1 (6 bases). The V end was cut by 5 bases, the J end by 5 bases, with 13 bases between. Per germline, CDR1 SGHDT and CDR2 YYEEEE. This CDR3 is 14 amino acids long. The CDR3 region has the DNA TGTGCCAGCAGATCGTGGCAGGGGAATGAAAAACTGTTTTTT. Translation gives CASRSWQGNEKLFF.

This clone has only a few counts. Other DNA sequences in this sample translate to the same CDR3. The genes are TRBV6-5 and TRBJ1-1, with D possibly being TRBD1 (5 bases). Germline CDR1 reads MNHEY; CDR2 reads SVGAGI. The CDR3 sequence is 13 residues long. V gave up 0 bases and J gave up 8 bases, with 10 bases separating them. For the CDR3, the DNA is TGTGCCAGCAGTTACTCGAGGCGGGGCGAAGCTTTCTTT. Protein product: CASSYSRRGEAFF.